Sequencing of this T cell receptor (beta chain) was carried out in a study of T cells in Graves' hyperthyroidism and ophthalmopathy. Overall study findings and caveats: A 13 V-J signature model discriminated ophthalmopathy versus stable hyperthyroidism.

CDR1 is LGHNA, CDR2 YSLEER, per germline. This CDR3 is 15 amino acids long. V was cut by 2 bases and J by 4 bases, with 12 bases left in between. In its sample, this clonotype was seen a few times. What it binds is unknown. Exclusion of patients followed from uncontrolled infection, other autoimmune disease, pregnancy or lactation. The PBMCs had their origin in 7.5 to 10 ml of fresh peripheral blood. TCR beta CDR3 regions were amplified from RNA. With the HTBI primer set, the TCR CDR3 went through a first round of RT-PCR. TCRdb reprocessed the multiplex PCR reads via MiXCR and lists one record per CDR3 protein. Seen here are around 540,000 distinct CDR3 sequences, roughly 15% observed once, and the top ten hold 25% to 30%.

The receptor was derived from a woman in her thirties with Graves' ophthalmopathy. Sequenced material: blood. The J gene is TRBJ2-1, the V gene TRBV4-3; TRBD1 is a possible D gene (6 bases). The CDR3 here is CASSQRLGGYNEQFF. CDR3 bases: TGCGCCAGCAGCCAACGGTTAGGGGGATACAATGAGCAGTTCTTC.